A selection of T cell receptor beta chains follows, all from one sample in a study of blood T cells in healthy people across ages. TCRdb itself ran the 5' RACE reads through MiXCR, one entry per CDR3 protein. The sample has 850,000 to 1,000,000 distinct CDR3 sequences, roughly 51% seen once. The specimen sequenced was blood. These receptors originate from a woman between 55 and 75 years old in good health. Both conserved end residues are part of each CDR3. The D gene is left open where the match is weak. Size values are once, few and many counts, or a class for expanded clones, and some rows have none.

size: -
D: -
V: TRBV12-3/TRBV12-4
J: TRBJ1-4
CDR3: CASSQGNGDEKLFF
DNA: TGTGCCAGCAGCCAAGGGAACGGGGATGAAAAACTGTTTTTT

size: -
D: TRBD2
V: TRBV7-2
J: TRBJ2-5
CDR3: CASSPGGVEETQYF
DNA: TGTGCCAGCAGCCCGGGGGGGGTCGAGGAGACCCAGTACTTC

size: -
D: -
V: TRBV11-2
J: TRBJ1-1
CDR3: CASSLDRSDPDEAFF
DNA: TGTGCCAGCAGCTTAGATCGATCGGATCCTGATGAAGCTTTCTTT

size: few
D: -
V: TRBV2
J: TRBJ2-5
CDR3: CAGRYGIEETQYF
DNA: TGTGCCGGAAGGTACGGGATAGAAGAGACCCAGTACTTC

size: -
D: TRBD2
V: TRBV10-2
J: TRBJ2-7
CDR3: CASKTSGTLEQYF
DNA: TGCGCCAGCAAGACTAGCGGGACCCTCGAGCAGTACTTC

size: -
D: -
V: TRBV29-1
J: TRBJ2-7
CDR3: CSVRRGSSYEQYF
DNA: TGCAGCGTACGCAGGGGTAGTTCCTACGAGCAGTACTTC

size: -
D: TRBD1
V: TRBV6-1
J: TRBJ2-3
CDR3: CASSGGDRQSYTQYF
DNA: TGTGCCAGCAGTGGAGGGGACAGGCAATCATATACGCAGTATTTT

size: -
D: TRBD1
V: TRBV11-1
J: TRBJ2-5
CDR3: CASPSRFRDRKQETQYF
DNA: TGTGCCAGCCCCTCCCGATTCCGGGACAGAAAACAAGAGACCCAGTACTTC

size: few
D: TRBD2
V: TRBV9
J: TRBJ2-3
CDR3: CASSVSPRAGGIFVSTDTQYF
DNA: TGTGCCAGCAGCGTCTCCCCTCGGGCGGGAGGGATTTTTGTGAGCACAGATACGCAGTATTTT

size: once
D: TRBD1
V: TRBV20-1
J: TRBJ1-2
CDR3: CSAKYRGEGGYTF
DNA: TGCAGTGCTAAATACAGGGGAGAAGGGGGCTACACCTTC

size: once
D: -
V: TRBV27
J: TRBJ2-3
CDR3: CASSFTVPLRDTQYF
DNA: TGTGCCAGCAGTTTTACGGTGCCCCTCCGGGATACGCAGTATTTT

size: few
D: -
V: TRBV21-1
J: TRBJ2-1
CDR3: CASSKVLSSGLYNEQFF
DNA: TGTGCCAGCAGCAAAGTTCTAAGTAGCGGTCTCTACAATGAGCAGTTCTTC

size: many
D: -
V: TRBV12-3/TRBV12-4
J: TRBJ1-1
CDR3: CASSLQGDTEAFF
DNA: TGTGCCAGCAGCTTGCAGGGAGACACTGAAGCTTTCTTT

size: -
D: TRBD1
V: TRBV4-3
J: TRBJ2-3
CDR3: CASSPRYRLGQDTQYF
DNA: TGCGCCAGCAGTCCAAGATATAGGTTGGGACAGGATACGCAGTATTTT

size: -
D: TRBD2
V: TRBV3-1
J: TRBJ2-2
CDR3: CASSQLKRDNTGELFF
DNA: TGTGCCAGCAGCCAGCTTAAGCGGGACAACACCGGGGAGCTGTTTTTT

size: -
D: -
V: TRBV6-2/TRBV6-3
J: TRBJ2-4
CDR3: CASARGQGTNIQYF
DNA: TGTGCCAGCGCTAGGGGTCAGGGAACAAACATTCAGTACTTC

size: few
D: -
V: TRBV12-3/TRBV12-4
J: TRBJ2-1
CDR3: CASSHPLRGNSYNEQFF
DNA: TGTGCCAGCAGCCATCCCCTAAGGGGGAACTCCTACAATGAGCAGTTCTTC

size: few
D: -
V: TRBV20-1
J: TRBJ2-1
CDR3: CSAREGGDDEQFF
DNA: TGCAGTGCTAGAGAAGGAGGGGACGATGAGCAGTTCTTC

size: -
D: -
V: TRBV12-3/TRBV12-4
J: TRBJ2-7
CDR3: CASSSGLWEQYF
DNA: TGTGCCAGCAGTTCCGGACTCTGGGAGCAGTACTTC

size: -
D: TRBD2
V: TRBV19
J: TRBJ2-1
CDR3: CASRVRLAGDEQFF
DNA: TGTGCCAGTAGGGTCCGGCTAGCGGGAGATGAGCAGTTCTTC

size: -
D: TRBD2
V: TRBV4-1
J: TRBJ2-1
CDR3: CASSQAGGYYNEQFF
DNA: TGCGCCAGCAGCCAGGCGGGAGGGTACTACAATGAGCAGTTCTTC

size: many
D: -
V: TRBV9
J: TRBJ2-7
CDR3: CASSVGGHHHYEQYF
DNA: TGTGCCAGCAGCGTCGGGGGACACCACCACTACGAGCAGTACTTC

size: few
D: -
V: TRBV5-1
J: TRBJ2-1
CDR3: CASSLSGAHRLDEQFF
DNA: TGCGCCAGCAGCTTGTCGGGAGCCCATCGGTTGGATGAGCAGTTCTTC